These 9 T cell receptor beta chains were all obtained from the same sample, sequenced in a study (dated by TCRdb to between 2014 and 2017). The method behind the library was 5' RACE. The sample was run on an Illumina MiSeq. TCRdb reprocessed the public reads (quality trimming at Q25 with fastp, clone calling with MiXCR) and kept in-frame beta chains. Identical CDR3 protein sequences are pooled into one entry, listed with their most common genes and DNA. The sample data list more than 10,000 distinct CDR3 sequences, and around a quarter of these were observed just once. The top ten hold approximately 2.8% of the sample. What was sequenced was naive CD4+ T cells sorted from blood. Reading the label with the study, this specimen's cell subset or site is: naive CD4+ T cells, CD4+CD45RA+CD25-. The receptor source for this set is a female donor with breast cancer.

The gene calls are TRBV20-1 and TRBJ2-1, with 10 positions matching TRBD2. CDR3 size: 15 residues. The germline V gene encodes CDR1 DFQATT and CDR2 SNEGSKA (reference sequence). Losses at the gene ends were 2 bases for V and 6 bases for J; bases not matched to a gene: 7. CDR3 loop: CSARSLAGAINEQFF. The DNA of the CDR3 is TGCAGTGCTAGATCCCTAGCGGGAGCCATCAATGAGCAGTTCTTC.

Turning to this clonotype: Germline and junction disagree at one end, which may indicate a read error. V and J are TRBV5-1 and TRBJ2-2, with D perhaps being TRBD1 or TRBD2 (5 bases each). The CDR3 is made up of 15 amino acids. Per the germline V gene, CDR1 is SGHRS and CDR2 is YFSETQ. In DNA form, the CDR3 reads TGCGCCAGCAGCTTCAGGGTTCCTGGCACCGGGGAGCCGTTTTTT. Translating gives CASSFRVPGTGEPFF. The entire variable domain, with the rest obtained from reference TRBV5-1 and TRBJ2-2, is as follows: KAGVTQTPRYLIKTRGQQVTLSCSPISGHRSVSWYQQTPGQGLQFLFEYFSETQRNKGNFPGRFSGRQFSNSRSEMNVSTLELGDSALYLCASSFRVPGTGEPFFGEGSRLTVL.

The DNA of the CDR3 is TGCGCCAGCAGCTTGGAGGCATCGGTGAACACCGGGGAGCTGTTTTTT. Amino acid sequence: CASSLEASVNTGELFF. This chain connects TRBV5-1 to TRBJ2-2; no definite D call. The ends were cut back, 0 bases at V and 1 base at J, with 10 bases in the middle. There are 16 residues in the CDR3. Germline-derived CDR1 and CDR2 are SGHRS and YFSETQ.

For this clonotype: A read error may produce the germline difference seen at one junction end. The chain couples TRBV7-9 to TRBJ2-3, with D possibly called TRBD1 or TRBD2 (5 bases each). The CDR3 length is 14 residues. The V gene's germline CDR1 is SEHNR and CDR2 FQNEAQ (reference sequence). This CDR3 reads CVSSRELGTDTQYF. CDR3 DNA sequence: TGTGTCAGCAGCAGGGAGTTAGGCACAGATACGCAGTATTTC.

This clonotype was counted ten times or more. The rearrangement uses TRBV20-1 and TRBJ2-7; 7 bases align to TRBD1. The V gene end was trimmed by 6 bases and the J gene end by 0 bases; junction bases not matched to a gene: 8. The CDR3 has 14 amino acids. Germline CDR1 is DFQATT and CDR2 is SNEGSKA (reference sequence). In DNA, the CDR3 is TGCAGTGCAACCGACAGGGCCAGCTCCTACGAGCAGTACTTC. It yields the protein CSATDRASSYEQYF.

The J gene is TRBJ1-2, the V gene TRBV6-5, with TRBD1 matching 9 bases. The CDR3 has 14 residues. The V gene's germline CDR1 is MNHEY and CDR2 SVGAGI. V shed 4 bases, J shed 4 bases, and the junction held 4 bases outside the gene matches. This CDR3 reads CASSSTTGGYGYTF. The CDR3 DNA follows: TGTGCCAGCAGTTCTACGACAGGGGGCTATGGCTACACCTTC.

This clonotype was found a few times. This chain links TRBV20-1 with TRBJ2-5; TRBD2 agrees at 7 bases. With 0 bases clipped from V and 4 bases from J, the junction kept 11 bases outside the gene matches. The length of the CDR3 is 16 residues. Germline CDR1 is DFQATT and CDR2 is SNEGSKA (reference sequence). The CDR3 DNA is TGCAGTGCTAGAGATCCCACCGGCGGGAGAGGAGAGACCCAGTACTTC. Its protein product is CSARDPTGGRGETQYF.

To note about this clonotype: One junction end disagrees with the germline gene, perhaps due to a read error. V gene TRBV6-5 combines with J gene TRBJ1-2; D gene ambiguous. Germline V gene sequence: CDR1 MNHEY, CDR2 SVGAGI. This CDR3 is built from 13 residues. CDR3 nucleotide sequence: TGTGCCAGCAACTGGGGAGCTAACTATGGTTACACCTTC. This translates into CASNWGANYGYTF.

This clonotype was picked up a small number of times. A read error may be the cause here, since a much bigger clone is one base away. The chain links TRBV3-1 to TRBJ2-1, with TRBD2 identical over 13 bases. Per germline, CDR1 LGHDT and CDR2 YNNKEL (reference sequence). CDR3 length: 16 amino acids. The V and J ends lost 1 base and 9 bases, in that order; junction bases with no gene match: 6. The CDR3 loop is CASSQGTSGGWAEQFF. The CDR3 nucleotides are TGTGCCAGCAGCCAAGGGACTAGCGGGGGATGGGCTGAGCAGTTCTTC.